The T cell receptor beta chain under discussion was sequenced for a study of cytomegalovirus exposure and HLA in healthy donors. Background on the study: Falling in the Caucasian-associated ancestry cluster were about four fifths of under 450 genotyped donors.

Study-wide results and caveats: A later analysis found that most CMV-associated TCR beta chains appeared HLA-restricted. Later analysis identified a missense DCLRE1C variant that was linked to TCR beta V- and J-gene trimming.

The CDR3 is 15 residues long. The germline V gene has CDR1 PRHDT and CDR2 FYEKMQ (reference sequence). Trimming removed 2 bases at V and 5 bases at J, with 13 bases between. Notes on this clone: Its antigen is unknown.

The PCR ran on 60 Vbeta and 13 Jbeta primers. In the authors' workflow: An analysis that came later counted tens of millions of unique TCR beta chains, 10 million to 12 million shared. Profiling relied on immunoSEQ multiplex PCR, and the TCRdb table lists in-frame clones only, not all of them. V and J calls plus clone size are reproduced from that table; the DNA served to infer D and trimming. The sample shows 110,000 to 150,000 clones, about 72% of them seen only once. This TCR derives from a man aged 55-75 years in good health and CMV-seronegative. Sequenced: PBMCs. The chain is built from TRBV13 and TRBJ2-1; maybe TRBD2 (6 bases). The CDR3 DNA reads TGTGCCAGCAGCTTAACAGCGGGTAAAAACAATGAGCAGTTCTTC. Protein product: CASSLTAGKNNEQFF. Looking up the rest from reference TRBV13 and TRBJ2-1 gives the full variable domain: AAGVIQSPRHLIKEKRETATLKCYPIPRHDTVYWYQQGPGQDPQFLISFYEKMQSDKGSIPDRFSAQQFSDYHSELNMSSLELGDSALYFCASSLTAGKNNEQFFGPGTRLTVL.